This T cell receptor beta chain was recovered during a study of T-cell memory formation after mild COVID-19 (dated by TCRdb to the early 2020s). Regarding the study in general: Most TCR sequence clusters were specific to one of the two donors. Longitudinal TCRalpha and TCRbeta repertoire sequencing tracked T-cell clones expanding and contracting after mild COVID-19 in a couple of donors. Two young, previously healthy adult volunteers, one female and one male, were included in the cohort.

Of note for this clonotype: Its antigen is not yet known. Nothing much larger sits one base from this clone, and base qualities are not available.

Ficoll-Paque density gradient centrifugation was used to isolate PBMCs. Sequencing was carried out with an Illumina NovaSeq 6000. TCRalpha and TCRbeta cDNA libraries were built by 5'RACE with constant-segment primers, adding sample barcodes and unique molecular identifiers. RNA was extracted from every sample with Trizol reagent. The libraries were amplified in two PCR steps, and the second step added a second sample barcode and Illumina TruSeq adapters. Sequencing of libraries was performed on an Illumina NovaSeq with 2 x 150 bp paired-end reads. On the study's bioinformatics: With migec v1.2.7, reads were demultiplexed and then collapsed into UMI-guided consensus sequences. Using mixcr v2.1.11, the UMI consensuses were aligned to TRA and TRB V and J templates and assembled into clonotypes. A clonotype was counted as expanded or contracted only when both edgeR and NoisET called the clonotype significant, with the noise models trained on biological replicates. For edgeR calls, the cutoffs were a false discovery rate-adjusted p below 0.01 and a log2 fold-change threshold of 1. As an exploratory analysis of dynamics, max-normalized trajectories of the 1000 most abundant clonotypes were examined with PCA combined with hierarchical clustering. Separately sequenced CD4+ and CD8+ repertoires were used to assign a CD4 or CD8 phenotype to each responding clone. TCRdb cleaned the public reads at Q25 with fastp, built clones with MiXCR and kept in-frame beta chains. Each CDR3 protein appears once, grouped with its most common genes and DNA. The V and J calls here are based on TCRdb, not the publication. Present in this sample are 300,000 or so distinct CDR3 sequences, 15% to 20% of which were seen just once. The top ten clones comprise 20% to 25% of the sample.

What the work shows at the level of the full study, not this receptor alone: Contracting CD4+ clones turned up mainly in the CM and EM memory subsets, whereas EMRA was where CD8+ clones were enriched. The second-wave clones that peaked on day 37 were not confirmed to be SARS-CoV-2 specific. Some responding clones were detected in pre-infection memory, which suggested that pre-existing cross-reactive memory T cells had joined the SARS-CoV-2 response. Only a couple of mild cases were covered by the study, and larger cohorts that include severe cases with pre-infection samples were considered necessary. Clones contracting from day 15 to 85 had balanced CD4/CD8 phenotypes, while a second wave expanding from day 15 to 37 was biased towards CD4+.

The specimen sequenced was PBMCs or a T cell subset sorted from them (not recorded which). This clonotype was sampled from a man between 18 and 29 years old who had mild COVID-19 (a few samples of this study predate the infection). The sample titles of this study are shuffled in the database, so cell type and time point are left out; the donor was told from shared clones.

The DNA sequence follows: TGTGCCAGCAGTTACAGGGGTCGGGGGGCGCTCGGGGATGAGCAGTTCTTC. The resulting protein is CASSYRGRGALGDEQFF. The chain is encoded by TRBV6-5 joined to TRBJ2-1; tentative D gene TRBD2, with 7 bases matching. The CDR3 spans 17 residues, from the cysteine through the phenylalanine. CDR3 DNA is the only sequence kept; it has 51 bases, read in frame from the first base. Per the germline V gene, MNHEY is the CDR1 and SVGAGI is the CDR2. A distance of 22 bases separates the germline ends of V and J, which lose 2 bases and 8 bases respectively.